A selection of T cell receptor beta chains follows, all from one sample in a study of identical twins. TCRdb processed the 5' RACE reads anew with MiXCR; each CDR3 protein has one entry. This sample has 690,000 or so distinct CDR3 sequences; 8.6% occur once, and the top ten carry approximately 0.94%. This sample was also put to use in a study of yellow fever vaccine responses in identical twins.

The sequenced sample consisted of PBMCs. The receptor set was obtained from a woman aged 18-30 years in good health. CDR3s include the opening cysteine and the closing phenylalanine or tryptophan. Each record gives: J gene, V gene, clone size, D gene, CDR3 protein, CDR3 DNA. A D gene is named only where the DNA matches it firmly. Only part of the rows carry a size: once, few, many, or a class if the clone is expanded.

>TRBJ2-6|TRBV4-2|-|TRBD2
CASSQVLAGRFTGANVLTF
TGTGCCAGCAGCCAAGTACTAGCGGGCAGGTTTACTGGGGCCAACGTCCTGACTTTC
>TRBJ2-4|TRBV5-8|-|TRBD1
CASSLARQGWDIQYF
TGTGCCAGCAGCTTGGCCAGACAGGGGTGGGACATTCAGTACTTC
>TRBJ2-5|TRBV12-3/TRBV12-4|few|-
CASSSARARETQYF
TGTGCCAGCAGTTCCGCCAGGGCTAGAGAGACCCAGTACTTC
>TRBJ2-2|TRBV20-1|-|TRBD1
CCARSHYRGMNTGELFF
TGCTGTGCTAGATCCCATTACAGGGGTATGAACACCGGGGAGCTGTTTTTT
>TRBJ2-1|TRBV12-3/TRBV12-4|many|-
CASSFAWGGEQFF
TGTGCCAGCAGTTTCGCCTGGGGCGGTGAGCAGTTCTTC
>TRBJ2-5|TRBV11-2|-|-
CASSRPEQSWIQYF
TGTGCCAGCAGCCGGCCCGAACAGAGTTGGATCCAGTACTTC
>TRBJ2-3|TRBV27|-|-
CASSLWFWDTQYF
TGTGCCAGCAGTTTATGGTTCTGGGATACGCAGTATTTT
>TRBJ2-2|TRBV12-3/TRBV12-4|few|TRBD1
CASRNRGRTNTGELFF
TGTGCCAGCAGGAACAGGGGGCGAACAAACACCGGGGAGCTGTTTTTT
>TRBJ2-7|TRBV12-3/TRBV12-4|-|-
CASRMYRDRAYEQYF
TGTGCCAGCAGGATGTACCGGGACCGCGCCTACGAGCAGTACTTC
>TRBJ2-7|TRBV6-1|-|-
CASLPQGTAYEQYF
TGTGCCAGTCTCCCACAGGGTACAGCCTACGAGCAGTACTTC
>TRBJ2-5|TRBV6-6|many|-
CASSRLLWETQYF
TGTGCCAGCAGCAGACTACTGTGGGAGACCCAGTACTTC
>TRBJ1-2|TRBV14|few|-
CASSQDLTAYGYTF
TGTGCCAGCAGCCAAGATCTGACGGCTTATGGCTACACCTTC
>TRBJ2-5|TRBV18|few|-
CASSPQNISPETQYF
TGTGCCAGCTCACCACAGAACATAAGCCCAGAGACCCAGTACTTC
>TRBJ2-1|TRBV11-3|few|-
CASSSPDEQFF
TGTGCCAGCAGCTCGCCGGATGAGCAGTTCTTC
>TRBJ2-3|TRBV4-2|few|-
CASSQDSAAQGTQYF
TGTGCCAGCAGCCAAGATTCGGCTGCCCAGGGGACGCAGTATTTT
>TRBJ2-7|TRBV25-1|many|-
CASSERLLEQYF
TGTGCCAGCAGTGAACGGTTACTCGAGCAGTACTTC
>TRBJ2-7|TRBV6-5|-|-
CASSYSTGPGEQYF
TGTGCCAGCAGTTACTCGACGGGGCCGGGAGAGCAGTACTTC
>TRBJ2-1|TRBV10-3|-|TRBD1
CAISEGTGGDEQFF
TGTGCCATCAGTGAGGGGACAGGGGGGGATGAGCAGTTCTTC
>TRBJ2-1|TRBV12-3/TRBV12-4|many|-
CASSFGRDFSYNEQFF
TGTGCCAGCAGTTTTGGGCGGGACTTCTCCTACAATGAGCAGTTCTTC
>TRBJ2-1|TRBV7-3|-|TRBD1
CASSHGQGRNEQFF
TGTGCCAGCAGCCACGGACAGGGACGCAATGAGCAGTTCTTC
>TRBJ2-3|TRBV12-3/TRBV12-4|many|-
CASSVNTDTQYF
TGTGCCAGCAGTGTAAACACAGATACGCAGTATTTT
>TRBJ2-1|TRBV5-5|few|TRBD1
CASSLRPGGVSEQFF
TGTGCCAGCAGCTTGCGGCCAGGGGGTGTTAGTGAGCAGTTCTTC
>TRBJ2-7|TRBV6-1|-|TRBD2
CASRTLGLAGADEQYF
TGTGCCAGCAGAACACTAGGACTAGCGGGAGCGGACGAGCAGTACTTC
>TRBJ2-7|TRBV14|many|TRBD1
CASSPRFGTEGYEQYF
TGTGCCAGCAGCCCTCGCTTCGGGACAGAAGGCTACGAGCAGTACTTC
>TRBJ2-7|TRBV3-1|many|-
CASSPRVGTASVITYEQYF
TGTGCCAGCAGCCCCCGAGTGGGTACGGCGTCCGTTATAACCTACGAGCAGTACTTC
>TRBJ2-7|TRBV6-5|many|-
CASSYPRRYEQYF
TGTGCCAGCAGTTACCCCAGACGGTACGAGCAGTACTTC
>TRBJ2-7|TRBV12-3/TRBV12-4|few|-
CASALDVSYEQYF
TGTGCCAGCGCGTTGGACGTTTCCTACGAGCAGTACTTC